This T cell receptor (beta chain) is from a study of blood T cell repertoires in COVID-19. Study as a whole: Samples representing acute and convalescent COVID-19 were sourced from the United States, Italy and Spain.

The germline CDR1 and CDR2 sequences are SGHVS and FQNEAQ. Trimming removed 5 bases at V and 10 bases at J, with 9 bases between. The CDR3 runs 11 residues. The cohort comprised adults aged about 18 to 100 years residing in 24 US areas. The repertoire was sequenced with immunoSEQ multiplex PCR; TCRdb's copy has only in-frame clones and lacks some. The top ten hold over 4% of the sample, which has around 250,000 clones, around nine tenths seen once. Sample: PBMCs or T cells enriched from blood (not recorded which). The source is a woman under 40 who had recovered from COVID-19. The J gene is TRBJ2-1, the V gene TRBV7-8; maybe TRBD2 (5 bases). Written as DNA, the CDR3 is TGTGCCAGCAGCCCACAGCGGGAGCAGTTCTTC. Its protein product is CASSPQREQFF.